The clone carrying this T cell receptor beta chain was counted ten times or more. What it binds is unknown. The data originate from a study of neurological immune-mediated disorders. Study outcomes and limitations: In HTLV-1-associated myelopathy, TCR clonal expansion was greatest, whereas multiple sclerosis had the least, falling below healthy controls.

Template-switch 5'RACE cDNA synthesis added a 10-nucleotide unique molecular identifier. TCRdb reprocessed the 5' RACE reads via MiXCR and lists one record per CDR3 protein. Of 70,000 to 95,000 distinct CDR3 sequences in the sample, approximately 17% were seen once. V was pared by 4 bases and J by 5 bases, with 3 bases of the junction left unmatched. This CDR3 contains 12 residues. In germline, CDR1 is DFQATT, CDR2 SNEGSKA (reference sequence). The chain links TRBV20-1 to TRBJ1-1, with 8 bases fitting TRBD1. This sequence originates from a woman aged 40 to 49 in good health. The sample comprised PBMCs. The CDR3 DNA reads TGCAGTGCTACAGGGGGCAGGACTGAAGCTTTCTTT. This gives the protein CSATGGRTEAFF.